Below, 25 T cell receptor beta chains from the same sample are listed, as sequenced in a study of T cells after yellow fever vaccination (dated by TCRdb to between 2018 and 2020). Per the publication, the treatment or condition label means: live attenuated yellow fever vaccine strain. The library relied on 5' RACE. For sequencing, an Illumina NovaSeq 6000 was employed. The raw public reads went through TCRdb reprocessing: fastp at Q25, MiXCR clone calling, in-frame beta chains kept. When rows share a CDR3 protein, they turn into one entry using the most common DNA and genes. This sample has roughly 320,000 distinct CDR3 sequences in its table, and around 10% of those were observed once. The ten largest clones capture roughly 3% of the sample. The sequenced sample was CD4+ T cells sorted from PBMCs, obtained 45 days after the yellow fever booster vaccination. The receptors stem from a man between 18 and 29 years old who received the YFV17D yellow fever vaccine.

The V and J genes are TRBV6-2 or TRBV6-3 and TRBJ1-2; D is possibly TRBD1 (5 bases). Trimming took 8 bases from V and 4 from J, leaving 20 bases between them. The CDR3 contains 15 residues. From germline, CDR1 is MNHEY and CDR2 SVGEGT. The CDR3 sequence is CASRIQGLNPYGYTF. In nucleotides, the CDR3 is TGTGCCAGCCGGATCCAGGGCCTAAACCCCTATGGCTACACCTTC.

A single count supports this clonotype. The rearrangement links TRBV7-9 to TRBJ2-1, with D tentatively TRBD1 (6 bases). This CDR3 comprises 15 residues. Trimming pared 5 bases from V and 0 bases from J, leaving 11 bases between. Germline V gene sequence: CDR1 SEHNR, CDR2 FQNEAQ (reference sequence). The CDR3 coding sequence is TGTGCCAGCAGCCGCAGGGGTGGCTCCTACAATGAGCAGTTCTTC. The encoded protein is CASSRRGGSYNEQFF. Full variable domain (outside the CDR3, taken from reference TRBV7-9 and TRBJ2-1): DTGVSQNPRHKITKRGQNVTFRCDPISEHNRLYWYRQTLGQGPEFLTYFQNEAQLEKSRLLSDRFSAERPKGSFSTLEIQRTEQGDSAMYLCASSRRGGSYNEQFFGPGTRLTVL.

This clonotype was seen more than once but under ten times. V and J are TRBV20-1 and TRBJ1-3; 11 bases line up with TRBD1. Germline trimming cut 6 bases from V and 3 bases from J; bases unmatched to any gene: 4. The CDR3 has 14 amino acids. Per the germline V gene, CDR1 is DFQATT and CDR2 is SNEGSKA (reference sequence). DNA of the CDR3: TGCAGTGCACCGGGACAGGGGGGTGGAAACACCATATATTTT. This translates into CSAPGQGGGNTIYF.

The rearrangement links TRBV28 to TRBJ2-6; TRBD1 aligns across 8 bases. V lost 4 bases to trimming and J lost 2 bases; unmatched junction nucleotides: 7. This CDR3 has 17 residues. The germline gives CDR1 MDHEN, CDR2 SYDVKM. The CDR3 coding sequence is TGTGCCAGCAGTTCCTCACCGGGACAGGCTGGGGCCAACGTCCTGACTTTC. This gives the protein CASSSSPGQAGANVLTF. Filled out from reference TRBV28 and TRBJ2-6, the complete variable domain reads DVKVTQSSRYLVKRTGEKVFLECVQDMDHENMFWYRQDPGLGLRLIYFSYDVKMKEKGDIPEGYSVSREKKERFSLILESASTNQTSMYLCASSSSPGQAGANVLTFGAGSRLTVL.

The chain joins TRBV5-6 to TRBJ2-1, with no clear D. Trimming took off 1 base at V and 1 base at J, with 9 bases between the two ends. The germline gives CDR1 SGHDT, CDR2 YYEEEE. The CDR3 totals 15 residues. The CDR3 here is CASSLLGISYNEQFF. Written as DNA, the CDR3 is TGTGCCAGCAGCTTGTTGGGGATTTCCTACAATGAGCAGTTCTTC.

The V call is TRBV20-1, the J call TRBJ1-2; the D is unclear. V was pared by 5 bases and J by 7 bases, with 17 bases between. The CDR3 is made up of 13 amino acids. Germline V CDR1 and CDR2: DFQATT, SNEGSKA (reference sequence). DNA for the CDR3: TGCAGTGCTCCCCTTGCCGCTGCGGTTGGCTACACCTTC. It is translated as CSAPLAAAVGYTF.

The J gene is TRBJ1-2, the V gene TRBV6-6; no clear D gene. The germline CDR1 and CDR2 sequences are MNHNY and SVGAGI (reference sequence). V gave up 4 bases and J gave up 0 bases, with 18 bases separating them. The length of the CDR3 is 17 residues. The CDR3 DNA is TGTGCCAGCAGTTGGATAGTTGGTAACCCCACTAACTATGGCTACACCTTC. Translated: CASSWIVGNPTNYGYTF.

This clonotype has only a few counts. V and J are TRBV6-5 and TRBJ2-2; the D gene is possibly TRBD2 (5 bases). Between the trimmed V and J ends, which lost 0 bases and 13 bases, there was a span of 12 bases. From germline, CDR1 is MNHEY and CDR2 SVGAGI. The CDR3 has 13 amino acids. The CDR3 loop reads CASSYSDGIRLFF. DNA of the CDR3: TGTGCCAGCAGTTACTCGGACGGGATAAGGCTGTTTTTT.

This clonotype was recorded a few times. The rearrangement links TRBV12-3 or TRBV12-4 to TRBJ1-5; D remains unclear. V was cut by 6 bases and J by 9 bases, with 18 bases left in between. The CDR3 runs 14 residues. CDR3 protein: CASSEGRLSLPQHF. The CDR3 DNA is TGTGCCAGCAGCGAAGGACGGCTTAGTCTGCCCCAGCATTTT.

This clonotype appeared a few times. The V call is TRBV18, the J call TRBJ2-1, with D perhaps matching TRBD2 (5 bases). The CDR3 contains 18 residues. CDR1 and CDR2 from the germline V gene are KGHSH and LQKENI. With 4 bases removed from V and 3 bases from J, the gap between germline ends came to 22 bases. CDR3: CASSLKVAGRTHYNEQFF. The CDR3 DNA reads TGTGCCAGCTCACTAAAGGTTGCGGGCCGGACCCACTACAATGAGCAGTTCTTC.

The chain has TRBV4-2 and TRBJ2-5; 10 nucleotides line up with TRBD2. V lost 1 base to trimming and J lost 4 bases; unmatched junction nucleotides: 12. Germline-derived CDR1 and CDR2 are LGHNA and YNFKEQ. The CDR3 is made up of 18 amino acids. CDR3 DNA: TGTGCCAGCAGCCAAGGGGTAGTCCAAGCGGGGGGGCCAGAGACCCAGTACTTC. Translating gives CASSQGVVQAGGPETQYF.

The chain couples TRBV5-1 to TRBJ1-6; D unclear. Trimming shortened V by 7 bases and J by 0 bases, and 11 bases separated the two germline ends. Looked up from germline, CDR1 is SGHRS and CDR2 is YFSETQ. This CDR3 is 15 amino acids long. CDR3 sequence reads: CASRPASSYNSPLHF. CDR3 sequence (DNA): TGCGCCAGCCGACCCGCTAGCTCCTATAATTCACCCCTCCACTTT. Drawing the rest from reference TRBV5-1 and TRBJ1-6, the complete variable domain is KAGVTQTPRYLIKTRGQQVTLSCSPISGHRSVSWYQQTPGQGLQFLFEYFSETQRNKGNFPGRFSGRQFSNSRSEMNVSTLELGDSALYLCASRPASSYNSPLHFGNGTRLTVT.

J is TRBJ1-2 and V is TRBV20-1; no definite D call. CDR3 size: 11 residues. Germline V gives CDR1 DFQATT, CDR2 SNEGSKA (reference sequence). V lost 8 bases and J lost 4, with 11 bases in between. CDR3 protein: CSPATGYGYTF. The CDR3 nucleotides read TGCAGTCCGGCTACCGGCTATGGCTACACCTTC.

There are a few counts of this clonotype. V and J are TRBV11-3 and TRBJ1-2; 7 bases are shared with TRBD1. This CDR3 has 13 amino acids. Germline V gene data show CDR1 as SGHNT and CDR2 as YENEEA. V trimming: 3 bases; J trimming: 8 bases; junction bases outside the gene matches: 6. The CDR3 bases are TGTGCCAGCAGCTTCAGGGGGGGATCCGGCTACACCTTC. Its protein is CASSFRGGSGYTF.

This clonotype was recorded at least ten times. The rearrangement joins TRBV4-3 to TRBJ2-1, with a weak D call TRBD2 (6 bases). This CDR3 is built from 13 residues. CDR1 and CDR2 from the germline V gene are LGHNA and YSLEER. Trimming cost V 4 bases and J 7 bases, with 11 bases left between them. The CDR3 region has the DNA TGCGCCAGCAGCCCTTCACTAGCAAATGAGCAGTTCTTC. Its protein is CASSPSLANEQFF.

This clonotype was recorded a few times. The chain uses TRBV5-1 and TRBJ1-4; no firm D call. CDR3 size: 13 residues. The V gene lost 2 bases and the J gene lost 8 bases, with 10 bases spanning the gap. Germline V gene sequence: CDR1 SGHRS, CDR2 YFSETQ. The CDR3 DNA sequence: TGCGCCAGCAGCTTAGATCGGACGGAAAAACTGTTTTTT. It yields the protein CASSLDRTEKLFF.

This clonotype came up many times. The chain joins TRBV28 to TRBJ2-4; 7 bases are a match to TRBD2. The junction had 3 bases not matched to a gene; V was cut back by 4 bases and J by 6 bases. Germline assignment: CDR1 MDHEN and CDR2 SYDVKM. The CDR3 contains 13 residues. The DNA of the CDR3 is TGTGCCAGCAGTTATCCTAGCGGAAACATTCAGTACTTC. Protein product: CASSYPSGNIQYF.

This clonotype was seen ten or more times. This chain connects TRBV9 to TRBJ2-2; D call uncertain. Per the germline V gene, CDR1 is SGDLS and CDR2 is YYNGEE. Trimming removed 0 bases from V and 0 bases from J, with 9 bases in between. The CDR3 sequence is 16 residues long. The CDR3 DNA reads TGTGCCAGCAGCGTAGAGGGTCCACCGAACACCGGGGAGCTGTTTTTT. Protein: CASSVEGPPNTGELFF.

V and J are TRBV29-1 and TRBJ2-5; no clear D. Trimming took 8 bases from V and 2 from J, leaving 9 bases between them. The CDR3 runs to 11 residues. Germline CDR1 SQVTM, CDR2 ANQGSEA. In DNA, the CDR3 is TGCAGCTGCGCACTACAAGAGACCCAGTACTTC. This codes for CSCALQETQYF.

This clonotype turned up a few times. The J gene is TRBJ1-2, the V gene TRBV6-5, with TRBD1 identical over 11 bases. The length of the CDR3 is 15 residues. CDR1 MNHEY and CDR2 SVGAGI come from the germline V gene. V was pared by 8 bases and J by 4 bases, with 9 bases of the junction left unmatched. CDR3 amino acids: CASGRDRGVAYGYTF. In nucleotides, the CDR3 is TGTGCCAGCGGCCGGGACAGGGGGGTAGCCTATGGCTACACCTTC.

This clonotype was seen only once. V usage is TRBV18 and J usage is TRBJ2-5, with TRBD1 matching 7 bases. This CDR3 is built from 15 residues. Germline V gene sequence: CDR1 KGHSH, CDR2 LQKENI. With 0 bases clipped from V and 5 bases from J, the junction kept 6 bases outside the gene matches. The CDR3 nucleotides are TGTGCCAGCTCACCACCGACAGGGAGAGGTGAGACCCAGTACTTC. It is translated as CASSPPTGRGETQYF. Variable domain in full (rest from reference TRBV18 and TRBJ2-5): NAGVMQNPRHLVRRRGQEARLRCSPMKGHSHVYWYRQLPEEGLKFMVYLQKENIIDESGMPKERFSAEFPKEGPSILRIQQVVRGDSAAYFCASSPPTGRGETQYFGPGTRLLVL.

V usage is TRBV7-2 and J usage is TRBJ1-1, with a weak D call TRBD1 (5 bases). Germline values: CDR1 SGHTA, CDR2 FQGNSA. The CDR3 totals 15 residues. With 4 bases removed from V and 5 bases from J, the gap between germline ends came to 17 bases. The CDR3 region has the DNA TGTGCCAGCAGCTCCACCATGGGGGGTTTAACTGAAGCTTTCTTT. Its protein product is CASSSTMGGLTEAFF.

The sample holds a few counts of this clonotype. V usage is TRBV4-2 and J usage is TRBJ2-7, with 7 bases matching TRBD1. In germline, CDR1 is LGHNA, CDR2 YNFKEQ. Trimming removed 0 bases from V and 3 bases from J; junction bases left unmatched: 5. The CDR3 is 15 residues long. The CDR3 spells CASSQDPGQRYEQYF. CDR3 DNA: TGTGCCAGCAGCCAAGACCCGGGACAGCGCTACGAGCAGTACTTC.

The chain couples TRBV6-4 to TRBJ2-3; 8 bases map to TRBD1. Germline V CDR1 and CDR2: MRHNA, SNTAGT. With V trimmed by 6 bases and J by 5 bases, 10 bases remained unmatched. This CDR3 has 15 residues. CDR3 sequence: CASSPRGLGGDTQYF. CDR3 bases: TGTGCCAGCAGCCCCAGGGGGCTCGGGGGAGATACGCAGTATTTT.

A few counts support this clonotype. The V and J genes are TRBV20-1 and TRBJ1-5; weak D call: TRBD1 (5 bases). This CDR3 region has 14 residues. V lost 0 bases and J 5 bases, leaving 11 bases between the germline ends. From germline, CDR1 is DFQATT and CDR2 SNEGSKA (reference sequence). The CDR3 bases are TGCAGTGCTAGAGATCCAGGGACGGATCAGCCCCAGCATTTT. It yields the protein CSARDPGTDQPQHF.